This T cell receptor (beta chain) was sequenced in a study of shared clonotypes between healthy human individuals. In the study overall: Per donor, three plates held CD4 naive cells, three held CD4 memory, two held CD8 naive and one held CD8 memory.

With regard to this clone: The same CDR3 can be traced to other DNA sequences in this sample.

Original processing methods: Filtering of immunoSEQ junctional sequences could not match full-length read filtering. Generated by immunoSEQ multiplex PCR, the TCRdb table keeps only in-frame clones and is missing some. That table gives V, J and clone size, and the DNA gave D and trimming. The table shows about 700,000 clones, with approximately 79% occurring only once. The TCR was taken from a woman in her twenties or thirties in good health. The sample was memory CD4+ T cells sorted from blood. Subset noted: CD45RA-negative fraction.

CDR3 in amino acids: CASSYDGNTEAFF. CDR3 nucleotide sequence: TGTGCCAGCAGTTACGACGGGAACACTGAAGCTTTCTTT. V gene TRBV6-5 combines with J gene TRBJ1-1, with no clear D. Trimming pared 2 bases from V and 1 base from J, leaving 5 bases between. CDR1 and CDR2 (germline): MNHEY, SVGAGI. The CDR3 totals 13 residues.